These T cell receptor beta chains were read from a single sample in a study of T cell changes during pregnancy in multiple sclerosis. Here immunoSEQ multiplex PCR was the method, and the copy in TCRdb shows in-frame clones only, minus some. This sample has 45,000 to 65,000 clones, with around 93% found just once. The sequences come from peripheral blood, collected after pregnancy. Receptor source: a female donor in good health, enrolled as a control in a pregnancy study. Each CDR3 is given with its conserved first and last residue. The D gene is left open where the match is weak. The size entry is marked missing in some rows and otherwise reads once, few, many or a size class.

d_gene	len	v_gene	j_gene	abundance	CDR3aa	CDR3nt
NA	15	TRBV30	TRBJ1-2	NA	CAWSRSRETNYGYTF	TGTGCCTGGAGCCGATCCCGGGAGACTAACTATGGCTACACCTTC
NA	15	TRBV9	TRBJ1-2	NA	CASKREPTQNYGYTF	TGTGCCAGCAAGCGAGAACCCACCCAGAACTATGGCTACACCTTC
NA	18	TRBV28	TRBJ2-3	NA	CASSLPPRRGTGTDTQYF	TGTGCCAGCAGTTTACCCCCACGAAGGGGCACTGGGACAGATACGCAGTATTTT
NA	14	TRBV25-1	TRBJ1-1	NA	CASQPATGNTEAFF	TGTGCCAGCCAACCGGCGACTGGGAACACTGAAGCTTTCTTT
TRBD2	15	TRBV11-2	TRBJ2-5	NA	CASSLVAGGTETQYF	TGTGCCAGCAGCTTAGTAGCGGGGGGGACGGAGACCCAGTACTTC
TRBD1	16	TRBV7-6	TRBJ2-2	NA	CASSLVGTGNTGELFF	TGTGCCAGCAGCTTAGTAGGGACAGGAAACACCGGGGAGCTGTTTTTT
TRBD2	13	TRBV4-3	TRBJ2-1	NA	CASGLAGGTEQFF	TGCGCCAGCGGACTAGCGGGGGGCACCGAGCAGTTCTTC
NA	16	TRBV7-2	TRBJ2-7	NA	CASSSPDRFSSYEQYF	TGTGCCAGCAGCTCCCCTGACAGGTTTAGCTCCTACGAGCAGTACTTC
TRBD1	13	TRBV5-1	TRBJ1-1	NA	CASSQGVNTEAFF	TGCGCCAGCAGCCAGGGGGTGAACACTGAAGCTTTCTTT
NA	15	TRBV7-9	TRBJ1-1	NA	CASSGHLDRGTEAFF	TGTGCCAGCAGCGGCCACCTGGACCGGGGCACTGAAGCTTTCTTT
NA	14	TRBV28	TRBJ1-2	NA	CASSLGGQGYGYTF	TGTGCCAGCAGTTTGGGGGGGCAGGGCTATGGCTACACCTTC
NA	12	TRBV28	TRBJ2-2	NA	CASKQNTGELFF	TGTGCCAGCAAGCAGAACACCGGGGAGCTGTTTTTT
NA	15	TRBV4-3	TRBJ2-2	NA	CASSRRGGDTGELFF	TGCGCCAGCAGCCGCAGGGGTGGGGACACCGGGGAGCTGTTTTTT
TRBD1	13	TRBV11-2	TRBJ2-5	few	CASTPGGRETQYF	TGTGCCAGTACCCCAGGGGGTAGGGAGACCCAGTACTTC
TRBD2	15	TRBV5-4	TRBJ2-3	NA	CASSLAGAQGDTQYF	TGTGCCAGCAGTTTAGCGGGGGCCCAGGGAGATACGCAGTATTTT
NA	12	TRBV10-3	TRBJ2-1	NA	CAISERGNEQFF	TGTGCCATCAGTGAACGGGGGAATGAGCAGTTCTTC